One T cell receptor beta chain is described in this entry. V lost 6 bases to trimming and J lost 3 bases; unmatched junction nucleotides: 3. The CDR3 runs to 15 residues. Germline loops: CDR1 KGHSH, CDR2 LQKENI. Recovery meant two consecutive negative NP/OP PCR tests, professional clearance, or resolved symptoms. Generated by immunoSEQ multiplex PCR, the TCRdb table keeps only in-frame clones and is missing some. The sample carries a few hundred thousand clones, about 90% recorded once. This sample stems from a study of blood T cell repertoires in COVID-19. Study details: Italy, Spain and the United States were the sources of the convalescent and acute COVID-19 samples. Nucleic acid was either cDNA or gDNA, and it came from T cells, B-cell-depleted T cells, or PBMCs.

This receptor was taken from a woman aged 30 to 39 who had recovered from COVID-19. This chain joins TRBV18 and TRBJ2-6, with 9 bases lining up with TRBD1. The sample consisted of PBMCs or T cells enriched from blood (not recorded which). The CDR3 is CASSRQGDGANVLTF. CDR3 nucleotides: TGTGCCAGCTCTCGACAGGGGGATGGGGCCAACGTCCTGACTTTC.